Each of the 20 T cell receptor beta chains below was sequenced from the same sample in a study of early stage breast cancer tumors. Sequencing was performed with immunoSEQ multiplex PCR; in TCRdb, only in-frame clones are kept and a portion is missing. The data hold about 48,000 clones, with 65% to 90% observed a single time. Material for sequencing was blood. The source is a person between 45 and 65 years old with breast cancer.

The chain employs TRBV30 and TRBJ2-5, with no clear D. CDR3 length: 12 amino acids. In germline, CDR1 is GTSNPN, CDR2 SVGIG (reference sequence). Between the trimmed V and J ends, which lost 5 bases and 5 bases, there was a span of 12 bases. CDR3 nucleotides: TGTGCCTGGTCCCCGGGTGGGGAGACCCAGTACTTC. Translated: CAWSPGGETQYF.

The gene calls are TRBV7-2 and TRBJ1-1; D is possibly TRBD1 (5 bases). In germline, CDR1 is SGHTA, CDR2 FQGNSA. This CDR3 has 15 residues. The V end lost 7 bases, the J end lost 2 bases, and 17 bases lay between the germline ends. This chain's CDR3 is CASNPTALVNTEAFF. The CDR3 DNA follows: TGTGCCAGCAATCCGACAGCCTTAGTAAACACTGAAGCTTTCTTT.

The V gene is TRBV25-1, the J gene TRBJ2-7, with a weak D call TRBD1 (5 bases). This CDR3 is built from 14 residues. V was shortened by 4 bases and J by 6 bases, with 16 bases between the two germline ends. CDR1 MGHDK and CDR2 SYGVNS come from the germline V gene. The CDR3 protein is CASSVPGHPTEQYF. As DNA, the CDR3 is TGTGCCAGCAGTGTCCCCGGACATCCGACCGAGCAGTACTTC.

This chain links TRBV11-2 with TRBJ2-7; no clear D. V shed 1 base and J shed 0 bases, with 10 bases lying between them. The CDR3 extends over 15 amino acids. Germline V gene lookup returns CDR1 SGHAT and CDR2 FQNNGV. The CDR3 protein is CASSLGGRPSYEQYF. DNA of the CDR3: TGTGCCAGCAGCTTAGGAGGCAGACCCTCCTACGAGCAGTACTTC.

This chain connects TRBV6-5 to TRBJ1-1, with a possible D match to TRBD1 (6 bases). Trimming took 8 bases from V and 11 from J, leaving 18 bases between them. CDR3 size: 12 residues. Germline CDR1 reads MNHEY; CDR2 reads SVGAGI. The CDR3 is CASLTGAARAFF. In DNA form, the CDR3 reads TGTGCCAGCCTGACAGGTGCCGCGCGGGCTTTCTTT.

The chain carries TRBV2 and TRBJ1-5; tentative D call: TRBD1 (5 bases). CDR3 length: 13 amino acids. The germline V gene encodes CDR1 SNHLY and CDR2 FYNNEI. V dropped 6 bases and J dropped 9 bases, with 15 bases sitting between them. The CDR3 coding sequence is TGTGCCAGCAGGGGGCAAGGATTGGGGCCCCAGCATTTT. Its protein is CASRGQGLGPQHF.

The chain links TRBV6-5 to TRBJ2-1, with unresolved D. Deletions cut 3 bases from V and 8 bases from J, with 11 bases between. The CDR3 has 13 amino acids. Germline V gives CDR1 MNHEY, CDR2 SVGAGI. In DNA, the CDR3 is TGTGCCAGCAGTTATCAGGAAGGACATGAGCAGTTCTTC. Its translation is CASSYQEGHEQFF.

The chain employs TRBV7-2 and TRBJ2-5; 7 nucleotides agree with TRBD1. The germline gives CDR1 SGHTA, CDR2 FQGNSA. This CDR3 contains 15 residues. Trimming cost V 5 bases and J 2 bases; bases outside gene matches: 8. The CDR3 DNA is TGTGCCAGCAGCCGAACAGGGGTCCGACAAGAGACCCAGTACTTC. This sequence encodes CASSRTGVRQETQYF.

The sample holds a few counts of this clone. The CDR3 sequence is CASSLGSSGNTIYF. For the CDR3, the DNA is TGTGCCAGCAGCCTGGGGAGCTCTGGAAACACCATATATTTT. This chain uses TRBV11-2 with TRBJ1-3, with unresolved D. CDR1 is SGHAT, CDR2 FQNNGV, per germline. V lost 5 bases and J lost 0, with 8 bases in between. The CDR3 sequence is 14 residues long.

The rearrangement links TRBV27 to TRBJ2-7; D gene uncertain. CDR1 is MNHEY and CDR2 is SMNVEV in the germline V gene (reference sequence). The CDR3 loop spans 16 amino acids. V was clipped by 3 bases and J by 4 bases, with 19 bases between them. The CDR3 region has the DNA TGTGCCAGCAGTTTTTATAGGGCGGAACAATTATACGAGCAGTACTTC. This sequence encodes CASSFYRAEQLYEQYF.

This clone was observed once. V usage is TRBV7-8 and J usage is TRBJ2-7; 8 bases agree with TRBD2. CDR1 is SGHVS and CDR2 is FQNEAQ in the germline V gene. V was pared by 0 bases and J by 0 bases, with 13 bases of the junction left unmatched. The CDR3 loop spans 19 amino acids. The chain's CDR3 is CASSLAMSSGPASSYEQYF. The CDR3 DNA follows: TGTGCCAGCAGCTTAGCAATGTCTAGCGGGCCCGCCAGCTCCTACGAGCAGTACTTC. The complete variable domain, with remaining parts taken from reference TRBV7-8 and TRBJ2-7, reads GAGVSQSPRYKVAKRGQDVALRCDPISGHVSLFWYQQALGQGPEFLTYFQNEAQLDKSGLPSDRFFAERPEGSVSTLKIQRTQQEDSAVYLCASSLAMSSGPASSYEQYFGPGTRLTVT.

J is TRBJ1-4 and V is TRBV30; TRBD1 is a possible D gene (6 bases). The V end was cut by 7 bases, the J end by 4 bases, with 13 bases between. Germline V gene lookup returns CDR1 GTSNPN and CDR2 SVGIG (reference sequence). This CDR3 spans 13 amino acids. CDR3 region: CASGGPFNEKLFF. The CDR3 DNA reads TGTGCCTCTGGGGGGCCGTTTAATGAAAAACTGTTTTTT.

The genes are TRBV27 and TRBJ2-7; 16 bases match TRBD2. Germline CDR1 is MNHEY and CDR2 is SMNVEV (reference sequence). J was trimmed by 5 bases and V by 5 bases; bases with no gene match: 9. The CDR3 has 17 amino acids. The CDR3 region is CASSALPGLAGGNEQYF. For the CDR3, the DNA is TGTGCCAGCAGTGCACTCCCGGGACTAGCGGGGGGGAACGAGCAGTACTTC.

This chain connects TRBV28 to TRBJ2-7; D is perhaps TRBD1 or TRBD2 (5 bases each). CDR3 length: 14 residues. The germline CDR1 and CDR2 sequences are MDHEN and SYDVKM. V shed 5 bases and J shed 3 bases, with 14 bases lying between them. CDR3 coding DNA: TGTGCCAGCAGTACTCCGGGGACCCACTACGAGCAGTACTTC. Its translation is CASSTPGTHYEQYF.

The chain recombines TRBV6-1 with TRBJ1-1; TRBD1 matches at 11 bases. The V gene end was trimmed by 4 bases and the J gene end by 3 bases; junction bases not matched to a gene: 7. The CDR3 is 16 residues long. Germline-derived CDR1 and CDR2 are MNHNS and SASEGT. CDR3 amino acids: CASSGRTGGVDTEAFF. The CDR3 nucleotides are TGTGCCAGCAGTGGCCGGACAGGGGGCGTGGACACTGAAGCTTTCTTT.

This chain connects TRBV28 to TRBJ2-7, with 7 bases fitting TRBD1. The CDR3 spans 15 residues. V lost 5 bases and J lost 2; bases outside the gene matches: 9. Per the germline V gene, CDR1 is MDHEN and CDR2 is SYDVKM. The CDR3 sequence: CASSPDYTGAYEQYF. The CDR3 bases are TGTGCCAGCAGTCCCGATTACACAGGGGCCTACGAGCAGTACTTC.

V gene TRBV10-3 combines with J gene TRBJ2-7; 7 nucleotides agree with TRBD1. The germline V gene encodes CDR1 ENHRY and CDR2 SYGVKD. CDR3 length: 13 residues. Unmatched junction bases numbered 6, after V lost 6 bases and J lost 4 bases. CDR3 nucleotide sequence: TGTGCCATCAGAGCCGACAGGGAGTACGAGCAGTACTTC. This sequence encodes CAIRADREYEQYF.

This clone was found once. An end of the junction differs from the germline gene, which may be a read error. The chain recombines TRBV19 with TRBJ2-6, with TRBD2 as a possible D gene (5 bases). The CDR3 consists of 15 residues. In germline, CDR1 is LNHDA, CDR2 SQIVND (reference sequence). The CDR3 region has the DNA TGTGCCAGTAGGATAGGGAGCTCTGGGGCCAACGTCCTGACTTTC. Its translation is CASRIGSSGANVLTF.

The chain combines TRBV15 with TRBJ2-7, with TRBD1 matching over 8 bases. This CDR3 comprises 15 residues. Trimming at V came to 1 base and at J to 2 bases, leaving 4 bases not matched to a gene. CDR1 and CDR2 from the germline V gene are LNHNV and YYDKDF (reference sequence). The CDR3: CATSRATDRAYEQYF. As DNA, the CDR3 is TGTGCCACCAGCAGAGCCACGGACAGGGCCTACGAGCAGTACTTC.

This chain joins TRBV7-9 and TRBJ2-1; 8 positions agree with TRBD1. The CDR3 consists of 16 residues. J lost 5 bases, V lost 2 bases, and 8 bases had no gene match. The germline V gene has CDR1 SEHNR and CDR2 FQNEAQ (reference sequence). DNA of the CDR3: TGTGCCAGCAGCTTATGGGCGGGGACAGGAAACAATGAGCAGTTCTTC. Protein product: CASSLWAGTGNNEQFF.